This T cell receptor (beta chain) was captured by sequencing in a study of control samples from healthy donors and cancer patients. CDR1 and CDR2 from the germline V gene are MGHRA and YSYEKL. The CDR3 sequence is 15 residues long. V lost 1 base to trimming and J lost 3 bases; unmatched junction nucleotides: 4. TCRdb keeps only in-frame clones here, not all; method: immunoSEQ multiplex PCR. The table includes 150,000 to 200,000 clones, 90% to 95% detected once. The V call is TRBV4-1, the J call TRBJ2-7; 9 bases line up with TRBD1. The receptor's source is a woman under 40 in good health. Input material: blood. This CDR3 reads CASSQGDRAIYEQYF. The CDR3 nucleotides read TGCGCCAGCAGCCAAGGGGACAGGGCTATCTACGAGCAGTACTTC.